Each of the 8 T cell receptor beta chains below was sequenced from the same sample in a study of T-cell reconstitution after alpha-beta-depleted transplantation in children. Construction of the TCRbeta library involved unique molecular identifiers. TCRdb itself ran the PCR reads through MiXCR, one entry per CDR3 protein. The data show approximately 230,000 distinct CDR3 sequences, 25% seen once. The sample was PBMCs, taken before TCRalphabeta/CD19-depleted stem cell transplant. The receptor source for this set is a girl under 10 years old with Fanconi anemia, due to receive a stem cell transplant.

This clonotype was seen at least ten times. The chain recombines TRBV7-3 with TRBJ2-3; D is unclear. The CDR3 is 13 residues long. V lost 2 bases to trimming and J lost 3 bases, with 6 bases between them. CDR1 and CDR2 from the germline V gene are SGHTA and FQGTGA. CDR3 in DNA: TGTGCCAGCAGCTTATTAGGGACAGATACGCAGTATTTT. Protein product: CASSLLGTDTQYF. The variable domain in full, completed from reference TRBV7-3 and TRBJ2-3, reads GAGVSQTPSNKVTEKGKYVELRCDPISGHTALYWYRQSLGQGPEFLIYFQGTGAADDSGLPNDRFFAVRPEGSVSTLKIQRTERGDSAVYLCASSLLGTDTQYFGPGTRLTVL.

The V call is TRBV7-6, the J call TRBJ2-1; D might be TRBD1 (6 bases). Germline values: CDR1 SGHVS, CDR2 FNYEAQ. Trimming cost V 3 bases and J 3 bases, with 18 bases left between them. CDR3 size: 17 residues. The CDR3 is CASSLDQDRPRYNEQFF. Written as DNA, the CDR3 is TGTGCCAGCAGCTTGGATCAAGACAGGCCGCGCTACAATGAGCAGTTCTTC. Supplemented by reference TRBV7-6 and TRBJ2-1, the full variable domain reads GAGVSQSPRYKVTKRGQDVALRCDPISGHVSLYWYRQALGQGPEFLTYFNYEAQQDKSGLPNDRFSAERPEGSISTLTIQRTEQRDSAMYRCASSLDQDRPRYNEQFFGPGTRLTVL.

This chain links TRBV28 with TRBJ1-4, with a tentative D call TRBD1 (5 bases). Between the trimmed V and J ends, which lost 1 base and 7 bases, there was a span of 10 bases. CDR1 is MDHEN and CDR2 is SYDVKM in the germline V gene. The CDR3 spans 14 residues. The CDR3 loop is CASSLSGAGEKLFF. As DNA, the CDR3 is TGTGCCAGCAGTTTATCCGGGGCGGGTGAAAAACTGTTTTTT.

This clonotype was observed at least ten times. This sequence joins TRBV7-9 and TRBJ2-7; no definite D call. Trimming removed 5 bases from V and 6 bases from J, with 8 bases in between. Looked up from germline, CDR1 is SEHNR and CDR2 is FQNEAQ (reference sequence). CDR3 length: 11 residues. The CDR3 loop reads CASSPFGEQYF. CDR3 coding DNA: TGTGCCAGCAGCCCCTTTGGCGAGCAGTACTTC.

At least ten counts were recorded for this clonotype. In nucleotides, the CDR3 is TGTGCCAGCAGTCTACACGGGCAGGGCAATCAGCCCCAGCATTTT. Protein: CASSLHGQGNQPQHF. The V gene is TRBV12-3 or TRBV12-4, the J gene TRBJ1-5; D unresolved. Trimming took off 5 bases at V and 2 bases at J, with 13 bases between the two ends. This CDR3 spans 15 amino acids.

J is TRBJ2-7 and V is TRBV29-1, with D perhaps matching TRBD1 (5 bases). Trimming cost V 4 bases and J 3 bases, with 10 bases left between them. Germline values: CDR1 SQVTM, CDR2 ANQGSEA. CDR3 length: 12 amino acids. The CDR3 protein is CSVVLDNYEQYF. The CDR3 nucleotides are TGCAGCGTTGTTTTGGACAACTACGAGCAGTACTTC.

The CDR3 bases are TGTGCCAGCAGTCCTCGGACAGGGGACACTGAAGCTTTCTTT. Translated, it gives CASSPRTGDTEAFF. This sequence joins TRBV12-3 or TRBV12-4 and TRBJ1-1; 9 nucleotides agree with TRBD1. V shed 5 bases, J shed 3 bases, and the junction held 4 bases outside the gene matches. This CDR3 is built from 14 residues.

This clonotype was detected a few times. This chain's CDR3 is CASSLLPPGGANTGELFF. The CDR3 nucleotides read TGTGCCAGCAGCTTATTACCCCCAGGAGGGGCGAACACCGGGGAGCTGTTTTTT. The chain links TRBV7-3 to TRBJ2-2, with D possibly TRBD2 on 6 matching bases. The V and J ends lost 2 bases and 0 bases respectively, with 16 bases between them. CDR3 length equals 18 residues. Germline CDR1 and CDR2: SGHTA and FQGTGA. Full variable domain (missing parts from reference TRBV7-3 and TRBJ2-2): GAGVSQTPSNKVTEKGKYVELRCDPISGHTALYWYRQSLGQGPEFLIYFQGTGAADDSGLPNDRFFAVRPEGSVSTLKIQRTERGDSAVYLCASSLLPPGGANTGELFFGEGSRLTVL.